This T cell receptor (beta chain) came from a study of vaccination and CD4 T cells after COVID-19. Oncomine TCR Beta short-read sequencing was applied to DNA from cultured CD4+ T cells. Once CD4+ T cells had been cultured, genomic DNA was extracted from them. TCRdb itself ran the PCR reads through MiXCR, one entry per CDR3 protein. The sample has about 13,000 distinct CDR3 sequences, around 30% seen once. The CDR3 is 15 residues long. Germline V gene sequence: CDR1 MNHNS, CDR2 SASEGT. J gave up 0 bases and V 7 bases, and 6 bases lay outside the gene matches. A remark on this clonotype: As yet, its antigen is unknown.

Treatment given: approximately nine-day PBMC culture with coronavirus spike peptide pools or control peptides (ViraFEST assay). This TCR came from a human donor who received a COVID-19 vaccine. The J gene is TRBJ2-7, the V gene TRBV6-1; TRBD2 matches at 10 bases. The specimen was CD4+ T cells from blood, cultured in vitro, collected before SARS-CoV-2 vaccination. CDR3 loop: CASMPSGGASYEQYF. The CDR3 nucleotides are TGTGCCAGCATGCCGAGCGGGGGGGCCTCCTACGAGCAGTACTTC.